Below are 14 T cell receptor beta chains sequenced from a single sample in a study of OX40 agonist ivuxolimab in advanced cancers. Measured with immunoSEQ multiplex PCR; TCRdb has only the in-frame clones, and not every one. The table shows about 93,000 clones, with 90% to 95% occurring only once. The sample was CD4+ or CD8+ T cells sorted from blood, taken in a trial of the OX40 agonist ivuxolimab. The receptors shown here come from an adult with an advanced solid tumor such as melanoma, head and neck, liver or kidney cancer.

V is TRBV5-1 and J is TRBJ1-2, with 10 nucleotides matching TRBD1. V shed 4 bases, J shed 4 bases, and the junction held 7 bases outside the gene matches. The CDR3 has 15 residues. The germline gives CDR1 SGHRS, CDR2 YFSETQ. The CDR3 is CASSIGTGESYGYTF. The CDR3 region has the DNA TGCGCCAGCAGCATAGGGACAGGGGAAAGCTATGGCTACACCTTC.

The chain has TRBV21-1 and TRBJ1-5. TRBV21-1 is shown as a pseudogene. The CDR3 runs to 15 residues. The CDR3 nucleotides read TGTGCCAGCAGTTCATGGGACGCCCGAAATCAGCCCCAGCATTTT. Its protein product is CASSSWDARNQPQHF.

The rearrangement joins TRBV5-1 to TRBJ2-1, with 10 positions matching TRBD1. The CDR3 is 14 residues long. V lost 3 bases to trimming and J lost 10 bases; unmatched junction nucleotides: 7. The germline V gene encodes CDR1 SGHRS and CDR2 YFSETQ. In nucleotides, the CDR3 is TGCGCCAGCAGCTCGACAGGGGGCTTTTTGGAGCAGTTCTTC. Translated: CASSSTGGFLEQFF.

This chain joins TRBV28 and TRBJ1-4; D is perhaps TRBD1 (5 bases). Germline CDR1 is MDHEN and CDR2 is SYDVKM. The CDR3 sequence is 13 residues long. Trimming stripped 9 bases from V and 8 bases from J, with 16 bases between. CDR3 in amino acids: CASKTGFEEKLFF. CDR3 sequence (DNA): TGTGCCAGTAAAACAGGATTTGAAGAAAAACTGTTTTTT.

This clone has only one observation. The CDR3 reads CASSLGATGAEQYF. Here the CDR3 DNA reads TGTGCCAGCAGTTTAGGGGCGACAGGGGCCGAGCAGTACTTC. The chain uses TRBV28 and TRBJ2-5, with 8 bases aligning to TRBD1. With the DNA end fitting TRBJ2-7 better, the J assignment may be wrong. Germline lookup yields CDR1 MDHEN and CDR2 SYDVKM. The CDR3 is made up of 14 amino acids.

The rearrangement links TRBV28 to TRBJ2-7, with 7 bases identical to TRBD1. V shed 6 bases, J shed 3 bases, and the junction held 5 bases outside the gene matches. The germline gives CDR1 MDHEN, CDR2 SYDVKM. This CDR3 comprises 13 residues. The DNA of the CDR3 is TGTGCCAGCAGCCCCGGACAGGTCTACGAGCAGTACTTC. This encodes CASSPGQVYEQYF.

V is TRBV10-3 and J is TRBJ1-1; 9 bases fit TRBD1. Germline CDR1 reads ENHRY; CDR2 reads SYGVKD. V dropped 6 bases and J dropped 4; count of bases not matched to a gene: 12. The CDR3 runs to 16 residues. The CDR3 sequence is CAIRSDGTGFRTEAFF. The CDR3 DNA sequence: TGTGCCATCAGGAGCGACGGGACAGGGTTTCGCACTGAAGCTTTCTTT.

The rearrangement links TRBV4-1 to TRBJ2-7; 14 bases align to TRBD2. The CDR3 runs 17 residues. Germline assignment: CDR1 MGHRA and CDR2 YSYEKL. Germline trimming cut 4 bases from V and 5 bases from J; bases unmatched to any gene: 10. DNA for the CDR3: TGCGCCAGCAGCCCCGGACTAGCGGGAGGTCTTACGAACGAGCAGTACTTC. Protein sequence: CASSPGLAGGLTNEQYF.

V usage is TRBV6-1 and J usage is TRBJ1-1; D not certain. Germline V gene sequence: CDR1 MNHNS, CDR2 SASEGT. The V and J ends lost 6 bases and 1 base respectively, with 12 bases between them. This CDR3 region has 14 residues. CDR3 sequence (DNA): TGTGCCAGCAGCTTCCTTACAACGAACACTGAAGCTTTCTTT. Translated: CASSFLTTNTEAFF.

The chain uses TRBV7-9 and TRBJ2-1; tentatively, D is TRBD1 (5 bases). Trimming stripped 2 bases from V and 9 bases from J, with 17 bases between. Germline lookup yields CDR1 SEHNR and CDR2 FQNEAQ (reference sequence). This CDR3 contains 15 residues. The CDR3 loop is CASSLNVFQGSEQFF. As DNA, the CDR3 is TGTGCCAGCAGCTTAAATGTGTTCCAGGGTAGTGAGCAGTTCTTC.

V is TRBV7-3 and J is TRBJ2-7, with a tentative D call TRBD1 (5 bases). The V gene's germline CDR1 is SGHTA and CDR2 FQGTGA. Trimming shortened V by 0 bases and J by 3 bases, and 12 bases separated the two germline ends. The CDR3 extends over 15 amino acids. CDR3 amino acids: CASSLTALDNYEQYF. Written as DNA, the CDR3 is TGTGCCAGCAGCTTAACAGCACTGGACAACTACGAGCAGTACTTC.

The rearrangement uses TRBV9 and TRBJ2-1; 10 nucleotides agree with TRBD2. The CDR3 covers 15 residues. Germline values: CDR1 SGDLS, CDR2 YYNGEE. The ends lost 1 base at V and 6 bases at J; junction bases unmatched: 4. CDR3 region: CASSVQAGGINEQFF. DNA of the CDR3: TGTGCCAGCAGCGTACAAGCGGGAGGGATCAATGAGCAGTTCTTC.

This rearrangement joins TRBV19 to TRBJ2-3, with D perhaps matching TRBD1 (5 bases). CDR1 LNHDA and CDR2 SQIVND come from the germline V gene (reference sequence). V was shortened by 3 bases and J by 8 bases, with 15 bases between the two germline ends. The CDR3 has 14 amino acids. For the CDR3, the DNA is TGTGCCAGTAGTATGTTTCAGGGTTCGGGTACGCAGTATTTT. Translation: CASSMFQGSGTQYF.

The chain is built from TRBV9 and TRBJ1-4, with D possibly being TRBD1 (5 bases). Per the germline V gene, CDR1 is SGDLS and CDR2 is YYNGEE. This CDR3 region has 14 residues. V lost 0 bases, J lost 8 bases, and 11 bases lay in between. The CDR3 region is CASSVGPGQEKLFF. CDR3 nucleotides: TGTGCCAGCAGCGTAGGCCCAGGGCAGGAAAAACTGTTTTTT.